These 16 T cell receptor beta chains were all obtained from the same sample, sequenced in a study of siplizumab effects on memory and regulatory T cells (dated by TCRdb to the late 2010s). The library came from the immunoSEQ multiplex PCR assay. TCRdb holds this immuneACCESS table with in-frame rearrangements only. Some clones are missing; in checked studies, unresolved V genes explain under half, and the rest has no known cause. The sample table lists about 99,000 clones, 93% of them with a count of one. The top ten hold around 0.62% of the sample. Sequenced sample: Tregs sorted from blood. The receptors come from a human donor in good health.

This chain connects TRBV19 to TRBJ2-2, with D tentatively TRBD2 (6 bases). Trimming pared 6 bases from V and 0 bases from J, leaving 26 bases between. Germline values: CDR1 LNHDA, CDR2 SQIVND (reference sequence). The CDR3 sequence is 20 residues long. The CDR3 reads CASSPTSGLISGANTGELFF. CDR3 nucleotide sequence: TGTGCCAGTAGCCCGACCTCCGGGTTGATTAGCGGTGCGAACACCGGGGAGCTGTTTTTT.

The chain carries TRBV5-1 and TRBJ2-7, with 12 positions matching TRBD2. V dropped 3 bases and J dropped 7; count of bases not matched to a gene: 17. This CDR3 comprises 18 residues. CDR1 and CDR2 (germline): SGHRS, YFSETQ. CDR3 in DNA: TGCGCCAGCAGCTCCTACAGAGACTCGGGACTAGCGGGCCAGGAGCAGTACTTC. This gives the protein CASSSYRDSGLAGQEQYF.

The J gene is TRBJ1-2, the V gene TRBV30, with a possible D match to TRBD1 (6 bases). This CDR3 is built from 15 residues. V shed 2 bases and J shed 7 bases, with 20 bases lying between them. Germline V gene data show CDR1 as GTSNPN and CDR2 as SVGIG (reference sequence). DNA for the CDR3: TGTGCCTGGAGTCCAAAACCCACAGGGTACTTTGGCTACACCTTC. Translation: CAWSPKPTGYFGYTF.

This sequence joins TRBV5-1 and TRBJ1-1; D is possibly TRBD1 (5 bases). Germline values: CDR1 SGHRS, CDR2 YFSETQ. V gave up 4 bases and J gave up 0 bases, with 10 bases separating them. This CDR3 has 14 amino acids. In DNA form, the CDR3 reads TGCGCCAGCAGCCGGGGGACGGTGAACACTGAAGCTTTCTTT. Translated: CASSRGTVNTEAFF.

The chain has TRBV9 and TRBJ2-3; no definite D call. CDR1 and CDR2 from the germline V gene are SGDLS and YYNGEE. Deletions cut 7 bases from V and 6 bases from J, with 12 bases between. CDR3 length: 12 amino acids. As DNA, the CDR3 is TGTGCCAGCGGTACGGACCTGGATACGCAGTATTTT. Amino acid sequence: CASGTDLDTQYF.

This clone has only a few counts. The chain couples TRBV9 to TRBJ2-7, with D possibly matching TRBD2 (7 bases). There are 15 residues in the CDR3. Germline CDR1 SGDLS, CDR2 YYNGEE. The V end lost 4 bases, the J end lost 2 bases, and 16 bases lay between the germline ends. The CDR3 DNA reads as TGTGCCAGCAGCCCCCAGGGGACTACCACCTACGAGCAGTACTTC. Translation: CASSPQGTTTYEQYF. Combining the CDR3 with reference TRBV9 and TRBJ2-7 gives the whole variable domain DSGVTQTPKHLITATGQRVTLRCSPRSGDLSVYWYQQSLDQGLQFLIQYYNGEERAKGNILERFSAQQFPDLHSELNLSSLELGDSALYFCASSPQGTTTYEQYFGPGTRLTVT.

This chain links TRBV4-1 with TRBJ2-2, with TRBD2 matching over 8 bases. The CDR3 length is 16 residues. The junction had 9 bases not matched to a gene; V was cut back by 4 bases and J by 5 bases. Looked up from germline, CDR1 is MGHRA and CDR2 is YSYEKL. The CDR3 DNA follows: TGCGCCAGCAGCCTCCCCGGGGCGGGGGGTACCGGGGAGCTGTTTTTT. It encodes CASSLPGAGGTGELFF.

The rearrangement joins TRBV6-5 to TRBJ1-1; D is ambiguous. Germline-derived CDR1 and CDR2 are MNHEY and SVGAGI. The CDR3 has 11 residues. V gave up 10 bases and J gave up 5 bases, with 11 bases separating them. The CDR3 protein is CATARKTEAFF. CDR3 nucleotide sequence: TGTGCCACCGCAAGGAAGACTGAAGCTTTCTTT.

The rearrangement uses TRBV6-5 and TRBJ1-6; D is undetermined. The CDR3 covers 13 residues. Germline CDR1 and CDR2: MNHEY and SVGAGI. The V end was cut by 0 bases, the J end by 13 bases, with 10 bases between. CDR3 protein: CASSYSLTAPLHF. Written as DNA, the CDR3 is TGTGCCAGCAGTTACTCACTGACGGCTCCCCTCCACTTT.

The J gene is TRBJ1-3, the V gene TRBV2; D ambiguous. V lost 1 base and J lost 5, with 9 bases in between. The CDR3 sequence is 14 residues long. The V gene's germline CDR1 is SNHLY and CDR2 FYNNEI. CDR3 coding DNA: TGTGCCAGCAGTGAAGGTCTGGCGAGAAACACCATATATTTT. Protein product: CASSEGLARNTIYF.

V usage is TRBV19 and J usage is TRBJ2-6; D possibly corresponds to TRBD1 (6 bases). The germline V and J ends were trimmed by 5 bases and 1 base, with 12 bases remaining between them. This CDR3 comprises 16 residues. Germline V gene data show CDR1 as LNHDA and CDR2 as SQIVND (reference sequence). The CDR3 region is CASSVTTGSGANVLTF. The CDR3, as DNA: TGTGCCAGTAGTGTCACTACAGGGTCTGGGGCCAACGTCCTGACTTTC.

V and J are TRBV5-1 and TRBJ1-1, with D perhaps TRBD1 (6 bases). CDR1 is SGHRS and CDR2 is YFSETQ in the germline V gene. V was trimmed by 4 bases and J by 4 bases, leaving 14 bases between them. The CDR3 contains 14 residues. The DNA of the CDR3 is TGCGCCAGCAGCGGAACACAGGGAGTCACTGAAGCTTTCTTT. It translates to CASSGTQGVTEAFF.

The chain couples TRBV5-5 to TRBJ1-2; D is undetermined. CDR1 and CDR2 from the germline V gene are SGHKS and YYEKEE (reference sequence). Between the trimmed V and J ends, which lost 0 bases and 8 bases, there was a span of 14 bases. The CDR3 loop spans 14 amino acids. The CDR3 protein is CASSLVHLGGGYTF. CDR3 coding DNA: TGTGCCAGCAGCTTGGTGCACCTCGGAGGAGGCTACACCTTC.

This chain links TRBV30 with TRBJ2-7; 9 nucleotides match TRBD1. The CDR3 has 15 residues. V dropped 2 bases and J dropped 4; count of bases not matched to a gene: 9. Germline values: CDR1 GTSNPN, CDR2 SVGIG (reference sequence). The DNA for the CDR3 is TGTGCCTGGAGTCGGGGGACAGGGCTCCCTTACGAGCAGTACTTC. Amino acid sequence: CAWSRGTGLPYEQYF.

The V and J genes are TRBV19 and TRBJ1-5, with D possibly being TRBD1 (6 bases). Trimming removed 11 bases from V and 7 bases from J, with 15 bases in between. This CDR3 has 12 residues. The germline V gene encodes CDR1 LNHDA and CDR2 SQIVND (reference sequence). The CDR3 DNA sequence: TGTGCCGTACCGGGGGGCGAACAGCCCCAGCATTTT. Amino acids: CAVPGGEQPQHF.

V and J are TRBV18 and TRBJ2-7, with a possible D match to TRBD2 (5 bases). The CDR3 loop spans 13 amino acids. Trimming removed 6 bases from V and 3 bases from J, with 12 bases in between. From germline, CDR1 is KGHSH and CDR2 LQKENI. The CDR3 coding sequence is TGTGCCAGCTCTCCATCGGGATACTACGAGCAGTACTTC. Encoded protein: CASSPSGYYEQYF.